This T cell receptor (beta chain) originates from a study of T cell responses to AZD1222 COVID-19 vaccine. Study-wide context: Analysis merged second doses at about 4 or about 12 weeks. Study-wide findings and caveats: Donors were mostly white British, more females; clonal diversity possibly underestimated. Spike was spanned by vaccine-associated CD4 TCRs, which were dominant at 160-218 and 743-854. The study reported that nearly half of spike-specific TCRs target unmutated variant regions.

The protocol was immunoSEQ multiplex PCR, while the TCRdb copy is restricted to in-frame clones and leaves out a portion. The repertoire includes about 160,000 clones, 85% to 95% of them detected once, and 1.3% sits in the top ten. Concerning this clone itself: The target antigen is unknown.

This CDR3 comprises 17 residues. The material was peripheral blood, obtained on day 0 of AZD1222 vaccination. This chain connects TRBV21-1 to TRBJ1-1. TRBV21-1 is tagged as a pseudogene. The TCR sequence derives from an adult in good health. CDR3 in amino acids: CASSKGPSEWGNTEAFF. The CDR3 coding sequence is TGTGCCAGCAGCAAAGGTCCGTCGGAGTGGGGAAACACTGAAGCTTTCTTT.